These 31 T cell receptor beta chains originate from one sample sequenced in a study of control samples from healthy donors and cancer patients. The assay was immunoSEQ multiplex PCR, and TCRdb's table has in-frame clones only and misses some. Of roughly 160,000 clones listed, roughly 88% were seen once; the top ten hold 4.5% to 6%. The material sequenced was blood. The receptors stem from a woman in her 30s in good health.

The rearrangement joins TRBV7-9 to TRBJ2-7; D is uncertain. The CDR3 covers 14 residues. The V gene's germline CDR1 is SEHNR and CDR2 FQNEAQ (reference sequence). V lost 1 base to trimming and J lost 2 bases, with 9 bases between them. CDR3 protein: CASSLGTNTYEQYF. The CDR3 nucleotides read TGTGCCAGCAGCTTAGGGACGAACACCTACGAGCAGTACTTC.

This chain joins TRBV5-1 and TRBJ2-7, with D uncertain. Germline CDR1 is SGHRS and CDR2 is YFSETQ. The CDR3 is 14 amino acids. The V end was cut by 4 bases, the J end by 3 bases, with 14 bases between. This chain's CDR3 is CASSRRVLNYEQYV. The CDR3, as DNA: TGCGCCAGCAGCCGCCGGGTCCTTAACTACGAGCAGTACGTC.

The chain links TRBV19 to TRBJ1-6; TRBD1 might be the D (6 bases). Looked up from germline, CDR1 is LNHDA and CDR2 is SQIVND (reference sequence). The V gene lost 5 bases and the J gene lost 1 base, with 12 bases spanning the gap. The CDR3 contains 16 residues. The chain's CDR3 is CASSPAGESYNSPLHF. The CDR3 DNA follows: TGTGCCAGTAGTCCCGCAGGGGAGTCCTATAATTCACCCCTCCACTTT.

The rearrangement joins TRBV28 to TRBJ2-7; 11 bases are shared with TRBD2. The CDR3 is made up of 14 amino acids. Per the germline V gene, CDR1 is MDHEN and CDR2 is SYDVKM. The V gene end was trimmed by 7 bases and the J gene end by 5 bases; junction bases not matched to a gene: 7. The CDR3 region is CASTPLAGAHEQYF. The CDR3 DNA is TGTGCCAGCACCCCACTAGCGGGAGCCCACGAGCAGTACTTC.

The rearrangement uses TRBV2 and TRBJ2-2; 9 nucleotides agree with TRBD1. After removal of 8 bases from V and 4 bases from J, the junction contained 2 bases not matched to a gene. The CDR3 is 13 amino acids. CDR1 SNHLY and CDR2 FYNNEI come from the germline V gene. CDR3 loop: CASRDRVTGELFF. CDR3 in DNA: TGTGCCAGCCGGGACAGGGTCACCGGGGAGCTGTTTTTT. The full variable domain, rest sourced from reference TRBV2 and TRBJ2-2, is EPEVTQTPSHQVTQMGQEVILRCVPISNHLYFYWYRQILGQKVEFLVSFYNNEISEKSEIFDDQFSVERPDGSNFTLKIRSTKLEDSAMYFCASRDRVTGELFFGEGSRLTVL.

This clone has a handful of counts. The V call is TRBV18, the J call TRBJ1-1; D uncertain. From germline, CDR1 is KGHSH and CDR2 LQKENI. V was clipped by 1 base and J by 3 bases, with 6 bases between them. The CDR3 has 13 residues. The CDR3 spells CASSPLRDTEAFF. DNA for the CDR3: TGTGCCAGCTCACCACTACGGGACACTGAAGCTTTCTTT.

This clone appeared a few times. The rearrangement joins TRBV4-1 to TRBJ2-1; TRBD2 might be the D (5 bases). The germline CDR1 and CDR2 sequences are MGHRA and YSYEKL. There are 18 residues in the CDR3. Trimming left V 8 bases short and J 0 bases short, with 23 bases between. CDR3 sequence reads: CASRGSLRQLSSYNEQFF. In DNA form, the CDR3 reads TGCGCCAGCCGAGGGAGCCTACGACAACTAAGCTCCTACAATGAGCAGTTCTTC.

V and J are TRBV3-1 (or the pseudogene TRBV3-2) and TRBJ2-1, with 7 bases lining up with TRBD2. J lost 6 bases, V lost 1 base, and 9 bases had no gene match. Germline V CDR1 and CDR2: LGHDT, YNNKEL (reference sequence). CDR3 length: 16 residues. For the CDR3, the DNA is TGTGCCAGCAGCCAAGGTAGCGGGTTGAGGGGCAATGAGCAGTTCTTC. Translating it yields CASSQGSGLRGNEQFF.

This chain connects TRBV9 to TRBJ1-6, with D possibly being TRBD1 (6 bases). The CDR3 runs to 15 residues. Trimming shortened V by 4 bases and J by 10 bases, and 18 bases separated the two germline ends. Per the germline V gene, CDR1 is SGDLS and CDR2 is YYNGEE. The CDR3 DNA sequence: TGTGCCAGCAGCCCAAAAGGACAGTTCCCGTCACCCCTCCACTTT. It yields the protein CASSPKGQFPSPLHF.

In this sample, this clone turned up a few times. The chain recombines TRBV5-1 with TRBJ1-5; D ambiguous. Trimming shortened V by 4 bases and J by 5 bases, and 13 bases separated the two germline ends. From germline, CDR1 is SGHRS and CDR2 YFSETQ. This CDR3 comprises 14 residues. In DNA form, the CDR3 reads TGCGCCAGCAGCCCGGACGGGGTGGATCAGCCCCAGCATTTT. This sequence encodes CASSPDGVDQPQHF.

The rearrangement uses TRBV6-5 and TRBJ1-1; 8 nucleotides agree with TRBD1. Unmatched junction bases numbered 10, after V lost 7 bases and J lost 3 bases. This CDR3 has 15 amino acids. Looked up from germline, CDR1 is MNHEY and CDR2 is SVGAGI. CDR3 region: CASNTGGVRDTEAFF. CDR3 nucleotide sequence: TGTGCCAGCAATACAGGGGGAGTACGTGACACTGAAGCTTTCTTT.

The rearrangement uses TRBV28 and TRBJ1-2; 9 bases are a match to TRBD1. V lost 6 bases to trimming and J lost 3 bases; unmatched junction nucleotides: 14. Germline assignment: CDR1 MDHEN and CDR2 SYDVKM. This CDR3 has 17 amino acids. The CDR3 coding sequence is TGTGCCAGCAGCCCTACGGGGACAGGGTTTGGTTACTATGGCTACACCTTC. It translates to CASSPTGTGFGYYGYTF.

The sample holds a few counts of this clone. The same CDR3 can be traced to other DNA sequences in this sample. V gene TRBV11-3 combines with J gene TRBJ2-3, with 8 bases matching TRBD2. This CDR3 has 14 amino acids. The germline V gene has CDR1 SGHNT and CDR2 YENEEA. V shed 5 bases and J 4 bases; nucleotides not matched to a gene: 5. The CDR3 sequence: CASSPSGSPDTQYF. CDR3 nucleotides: TGTGCCAGCAGCCCCAGCGGGAGTCCAGATACGCAGTATTTT. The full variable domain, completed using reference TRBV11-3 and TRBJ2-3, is EAGVVQSPRYKIIEKKQPVAFWCNPISGHNTLYWYLQNLGQGPELLIRYENEEAVDDSQLPKDRFSAERLKGVDSTLKIQPAELGDSAVYLCASSPSGSPDTQYFGPGTRLTVL.

The chain's CDR3 is CASSEAHRGTEAFF. CDR3 DNA: TGTGCCAGCAGTGAAGCGCACAGGGGCACTGAAGCTTTCTTT. This chain links TRBV2 with TRBJ1-1; 7 nucleotides line up with TRBD1. V shed 0 bases, J shed 4 bases, and the junction held 2 bases outside the gene matches. CDR3 size: 14 residues. Germline assignment: CDR1 SNHLY and CDR2 FYNNEI.

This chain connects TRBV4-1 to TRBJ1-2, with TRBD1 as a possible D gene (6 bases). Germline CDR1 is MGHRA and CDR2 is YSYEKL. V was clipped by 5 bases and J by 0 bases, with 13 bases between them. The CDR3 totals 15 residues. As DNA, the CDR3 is TGCGCCAGCAGCGAAAGGACAGTCACTAACTATGGCTACACCTTC. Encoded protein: CASSERTVTNYGYTF.

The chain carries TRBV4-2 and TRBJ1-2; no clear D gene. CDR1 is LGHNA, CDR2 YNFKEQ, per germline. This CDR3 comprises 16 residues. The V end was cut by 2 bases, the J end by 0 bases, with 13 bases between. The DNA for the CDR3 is TGTGCCAGCAGCCAACGTGAAGGCACCACTAACTATGGCTACACCTTC. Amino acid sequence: CASSQREGTTNYGYTF.

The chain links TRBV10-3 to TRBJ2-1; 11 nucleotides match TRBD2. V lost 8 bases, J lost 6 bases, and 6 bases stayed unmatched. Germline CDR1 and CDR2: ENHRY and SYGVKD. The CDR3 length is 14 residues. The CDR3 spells CAIGGLAVGNEQFF. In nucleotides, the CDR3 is TGTGCCATCGGGGGACTAGCGGTAGGCAATGAGCAGTTCTTC.

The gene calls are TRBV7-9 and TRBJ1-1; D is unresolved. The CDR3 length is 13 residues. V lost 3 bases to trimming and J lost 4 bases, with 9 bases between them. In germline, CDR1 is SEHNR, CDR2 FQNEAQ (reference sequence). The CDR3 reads CASSFLDTTEAFF. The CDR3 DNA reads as TGTGCCAGCAGCTTCTTAGATACCACTGAAGCTTTCTTT.

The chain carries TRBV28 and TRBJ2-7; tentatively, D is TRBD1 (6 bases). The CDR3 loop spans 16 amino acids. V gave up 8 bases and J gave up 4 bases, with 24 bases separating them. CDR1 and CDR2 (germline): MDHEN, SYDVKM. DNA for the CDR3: TGTGCCAGCCTAACGACGGCAGGGGCAGGAGGATACGAGCAGTACTTC. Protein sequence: CASLTTAGAGGYEQYF.

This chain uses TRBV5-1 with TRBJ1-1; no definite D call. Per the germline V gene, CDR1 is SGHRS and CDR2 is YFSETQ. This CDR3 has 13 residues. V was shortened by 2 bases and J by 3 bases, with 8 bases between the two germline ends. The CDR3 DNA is TGCGCCAGCAGCTTATTCCAGGACACTGAAGCTTTCTTT. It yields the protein CASSLFQDTEAFF.

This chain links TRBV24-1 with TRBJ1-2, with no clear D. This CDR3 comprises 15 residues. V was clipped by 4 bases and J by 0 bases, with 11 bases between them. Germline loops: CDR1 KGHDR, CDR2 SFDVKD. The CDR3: CATSDLELANYGYTF. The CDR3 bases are TGTGCCACCAGTGACTTGGAACTAGCTAACTATGGCTACACCTTC.

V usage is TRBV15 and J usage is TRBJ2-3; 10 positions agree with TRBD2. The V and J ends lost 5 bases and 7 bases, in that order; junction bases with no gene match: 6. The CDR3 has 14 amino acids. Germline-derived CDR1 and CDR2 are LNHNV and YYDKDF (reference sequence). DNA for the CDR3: TGTGCCACCAGCGGGCTAGCGGGGGTCTATACGCAGTATTTT. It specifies CATSGLAGVYTQYF.

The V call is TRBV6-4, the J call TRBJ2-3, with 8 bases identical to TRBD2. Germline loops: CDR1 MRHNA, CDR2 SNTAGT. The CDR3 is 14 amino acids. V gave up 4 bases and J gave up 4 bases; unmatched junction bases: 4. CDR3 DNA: TGTGCCAGCAGTGTAAGCGGGGGCCCAGATACGCAGTATTTT. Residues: CASSVSGGPDTQYF.

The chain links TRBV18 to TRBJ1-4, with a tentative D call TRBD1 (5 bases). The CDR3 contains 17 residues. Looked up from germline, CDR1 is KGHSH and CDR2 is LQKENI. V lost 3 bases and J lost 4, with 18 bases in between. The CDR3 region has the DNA TGTGCCAGCTCACCGCGCCAAATGGGACTGATTAATGAAAAACTGTTTTTT. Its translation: CASSPRQMGLINEKLFF.

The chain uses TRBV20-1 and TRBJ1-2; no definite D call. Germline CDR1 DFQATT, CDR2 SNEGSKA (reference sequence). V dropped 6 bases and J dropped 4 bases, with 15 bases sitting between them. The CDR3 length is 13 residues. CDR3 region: CSASGLTFYGYTF. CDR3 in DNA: TGCAGTGCCAGTGGGTTGACTTTCTATGGCTACACCTTC.

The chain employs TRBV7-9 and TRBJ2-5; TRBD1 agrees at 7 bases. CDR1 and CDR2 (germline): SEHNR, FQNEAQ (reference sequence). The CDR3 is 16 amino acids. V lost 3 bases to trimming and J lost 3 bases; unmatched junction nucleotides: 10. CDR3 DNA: TGTGCCAGCAGCTTTCCTCTACAGGGGAAGAAAGAGACCCAGTACTTC. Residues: CASSFPLQGKKETQYF.

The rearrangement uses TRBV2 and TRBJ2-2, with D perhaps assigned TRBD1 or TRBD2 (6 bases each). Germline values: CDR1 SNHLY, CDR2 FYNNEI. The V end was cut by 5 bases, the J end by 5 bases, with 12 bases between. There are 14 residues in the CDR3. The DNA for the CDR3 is TGTGCCAGCAGTTGGGGGCGGGATACCGGGGAGCTGTTTTTT. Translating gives CASSWGRDTGELFF.

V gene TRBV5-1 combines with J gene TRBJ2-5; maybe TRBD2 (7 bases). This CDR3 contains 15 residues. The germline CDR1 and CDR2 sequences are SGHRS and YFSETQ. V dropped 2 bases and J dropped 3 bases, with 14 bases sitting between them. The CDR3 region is CASSFASGGKETQYF. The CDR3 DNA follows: TGCGCCAGCAGCTTCGCTTCGGGGGGCAAAGAGACCCAGTACTTC.

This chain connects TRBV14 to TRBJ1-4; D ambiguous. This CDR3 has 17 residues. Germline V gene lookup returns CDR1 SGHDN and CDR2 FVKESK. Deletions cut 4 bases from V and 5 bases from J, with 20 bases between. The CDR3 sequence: CASSPRGPGQQNEKLFF. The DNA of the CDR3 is TGTGCCAGCAGCCCCCGCGGGCCCGGCCAACAGAATGAAAAACTGTTTTTT.

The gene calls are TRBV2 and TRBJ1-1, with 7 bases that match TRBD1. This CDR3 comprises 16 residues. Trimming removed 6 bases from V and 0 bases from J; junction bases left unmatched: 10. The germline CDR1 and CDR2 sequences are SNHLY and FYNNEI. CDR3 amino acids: CASRGLGDSMNTEAFF. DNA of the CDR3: TGTGCCAGCAGAGGTCTCGGGGACAGCATGAACACTGAAGCTTTCTTT.

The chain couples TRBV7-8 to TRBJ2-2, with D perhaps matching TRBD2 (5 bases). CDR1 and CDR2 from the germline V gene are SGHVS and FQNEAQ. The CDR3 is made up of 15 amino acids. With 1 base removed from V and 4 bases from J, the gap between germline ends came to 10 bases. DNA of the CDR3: TGTGCCAGCAGCTTAGGCTCGACTACCACCGGGGAGCTGTTTTTT. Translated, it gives CASSLGSTTTGELFF. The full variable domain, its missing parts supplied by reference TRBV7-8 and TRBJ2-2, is GAGVSQSPRYKVAKRGQDVALRCDPISGHVSLFWYQQALGQGPEFLTYFQNEAQLDKSGLPSDRFFAERPEGSVSTLKIQRTQQEDSAVYLCASSLGSTTTGELFFGEGSRLTVL.